The 8 T cell receptor beta chains reported below all come from one sample, sequenced in a study of glioma-infiltrating T cells after dendritic cell vaccination. Documented time point: after dendritic cell vaccination, including at tumor progression/relapse. Sequencing was performed with immunoSEQ multiplex PCR; in TCRdb, only in-frame clones are kept and a portion is missing. The data contain about 100,000 clones, 65% to 85% of them singletons. Sample: blood, taken after dendritic cell vaccination. The receptors were gathered from a human donor with glioblastoma.

The gene calls are TRBV5-6 and TRBJ2-7, with TRBD1 identical over 11 bases. Germline CDR1 SGHDT, CDR2 YYEEEE. V shed 0 bases, J shed 4 bases, and the junction held 3 bases outside the gene matches. CDR3 length: 15 amino acids. The CDR3 loop is CASSLEGQGGYEQYF. Written as DNA, the CDR3 is TGTGCCAGCAGCTTGGAGGGACAGGGGGGGTACGAGCAGTACTTC.

This clone was detected once. V gene TRBV19 combines with J gene TRBJ1-5, with D perhaps matching TRBD1 (6 bases). The CDR3 is 16 amino acids. Trimming shortened V by 6 bases and J by 1 base, and 16 bases separated the two germline ends. Germline CDR1 LNHDA, CDR2 SQIVND (reference sequence). For the CDR3, the DNA is TGTGCCAGTAGCAAATGGGGGCGGGGGAGCAATCAGCCCCAGCATTTT. Translated: CASSKWGRGSNQPQHF.

The rearrangement uses TRBV19 and TRBJ1-5; D unresolved. V lost 1 base and J 4 bases, leaving 26 bases between the germline ends. This CDR3 has 20 residues. Germline-derived CDR1 and CDR2 are LNHDA and SQIVND (reference sequence). CDR3: CASSIGLGWRGRSGNQPQHF. The CDR3 nucleotides are TGTGCCAGTAGTATAGGGCTCGGGTGGAGAGGGAGGTCGGGAAATCAGCCCCAGCATTTT.

J is TRBJ2-3 and V is TRBV29-1; tentatively, D is TRBD1 (5 bases). Germline V CDR1 and CDR2: SQVTM, ANQGSEA. V was trimmed by 4 bases and J by 3 bases, leaving 8 bases between them. The CDR3 is 12 amino acids. Written as DNA, the CDR3 is TGCAGCGTTGCTTCAGGGACAGATACGCAGTATTTT. Protein product: CSVASGTDTQYF.

The J gene is TRBJ1-2, the V gene TRBV27; 8 positions agree with TRBD1. The V gene end was trimmed by 5 bases and the J gene end by 3 bases; junction bases not matched to a gene: 8. CDR1 is MNHEY and CDR2 is SMNVEV in the germline V gene (reference sequence). The CDR3 is made up of 15 amino acids. CDR3 protein: CASSIKTGADYGYTF. CDR3 sequence (DNA): TGTGCCAGCAGTATAAAGACAGGGGCTGACTATGGCTACACCTTC.

The rearrangement joins TRBV27 to TRBJ2-7, with 7 bases matching TRBD2. The junction had 5 bases not matched to a gene; V was cut back by 6 bases and J by 6 bases. This CDR3 is built from 12 residues. Germline assignment: CDR1 MNHEY and CDR2 SMNVEV (reference sequence). The CDR3 is CASRRTSTEQYF. The CDR3 nucleotides read TGTGCCAGCAGACGGACTAGTACCGAGCAGTACTTC.

The chain employs TRBV11-2 and TRBJ2-3; perhaps TRBD2 as D (6 bases). V gave up 3 bases and J gave up 1 base, with 14 bases separating them. The CDR3 contains 16 residues. Germline CDR1 is SGHAT and CDR2 is FQNNGV. The CDR3 is CASSLRLGGGTDTQYF. CDR3 nucleotides: TGTGCCAGCAGCTTGAGGTTGGGCGGGGGCACAGATACGCAGTATTTT. The variable domain in full, with the rest retrieved from reference TRBV11-2 and TRBJ2-3, is EAGVAQSPRYKIIEKRQSVAFWCNPISGHATLYWYQQILGQGPKLLIQFQNNGVVDDSQLPKDRFSAERLKGVDSTLKIQPAKLEDSAVYLCASSLRLGGGTDTQYFGPGTRLTVL.

The V call is TRBV19, the J call TRBJ1-1; 7 bases are a match to TRBD1. This CDR3 is built from 12 residues. Germline assignment: CDR1 LNHDA and CDR2 SQIVND (reference sequence). With V trimmed by 7 bases and J by 7 bases, 6 bases remained unmatched. CDR3: CASIEQGVEAFF. DNA of the CDR3: TGTGCCAGTATCGAGCAGGGGGTTGAAGCTTTCTTT.